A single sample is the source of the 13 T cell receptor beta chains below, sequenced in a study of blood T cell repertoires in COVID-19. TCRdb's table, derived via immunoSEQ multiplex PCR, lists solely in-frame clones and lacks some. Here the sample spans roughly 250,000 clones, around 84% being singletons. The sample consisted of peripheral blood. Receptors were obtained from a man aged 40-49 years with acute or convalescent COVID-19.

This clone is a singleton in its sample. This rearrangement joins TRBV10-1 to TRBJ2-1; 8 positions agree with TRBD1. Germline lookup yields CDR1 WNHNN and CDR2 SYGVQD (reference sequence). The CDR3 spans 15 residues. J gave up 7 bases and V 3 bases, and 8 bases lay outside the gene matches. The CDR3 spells CASSDYGTGINEQFF. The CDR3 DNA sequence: TGCGCCAGCAGTGACTATGGGACAGGCATAAATGAGCAGTTCTTC.

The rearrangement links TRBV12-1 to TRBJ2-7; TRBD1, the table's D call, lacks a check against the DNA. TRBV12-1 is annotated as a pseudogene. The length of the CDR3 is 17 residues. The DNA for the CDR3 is TGTGCCAGCAGTCCATGCCACCTAGACAGGGGCCCCTACGAGCAGTACTTC. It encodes CASSPCHLDRGPYEQYF.

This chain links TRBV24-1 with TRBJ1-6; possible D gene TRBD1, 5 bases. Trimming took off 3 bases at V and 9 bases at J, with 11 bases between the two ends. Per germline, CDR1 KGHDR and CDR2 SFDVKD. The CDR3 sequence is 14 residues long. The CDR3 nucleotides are TGTGCCACCAGTGATCGCTGGGACTTTTCACCCCTCCACTTT. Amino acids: CATSDRWDFSPLHF.

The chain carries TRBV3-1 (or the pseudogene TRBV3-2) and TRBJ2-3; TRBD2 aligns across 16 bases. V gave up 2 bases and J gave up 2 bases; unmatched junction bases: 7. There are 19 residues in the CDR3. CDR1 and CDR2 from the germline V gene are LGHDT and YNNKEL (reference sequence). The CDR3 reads CASSQLRGTSGGVTDTQYF. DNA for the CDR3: TGTGCCAGCAGCCAACTACGAGGGACTAGCGGGGGGGTCACAGATACGCAGTATTTT.

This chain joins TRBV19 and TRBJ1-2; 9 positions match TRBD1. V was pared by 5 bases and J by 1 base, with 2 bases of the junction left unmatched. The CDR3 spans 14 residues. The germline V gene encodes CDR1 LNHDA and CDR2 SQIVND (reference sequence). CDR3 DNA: TGTGCCAGTAGTGGGACAGGGCGTAACTATGGCTACACCTTC. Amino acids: CASSGTGRNYGYTF.

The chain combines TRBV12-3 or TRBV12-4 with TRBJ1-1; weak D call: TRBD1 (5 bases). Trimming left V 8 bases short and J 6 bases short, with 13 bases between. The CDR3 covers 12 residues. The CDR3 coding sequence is TGTGCCAGCGGCCTGGGGGGGGCTGAAGCTTTCTTT. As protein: CASGLGGAEAFF.

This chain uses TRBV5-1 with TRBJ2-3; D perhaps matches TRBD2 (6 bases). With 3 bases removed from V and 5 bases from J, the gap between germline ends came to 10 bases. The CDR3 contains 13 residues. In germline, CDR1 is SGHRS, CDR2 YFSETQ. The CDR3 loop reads CASSSPGEDTQYF. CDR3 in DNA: TGCGCCAGCAGCTCCCCGGGGGAAGATACGCAGTATTTT.

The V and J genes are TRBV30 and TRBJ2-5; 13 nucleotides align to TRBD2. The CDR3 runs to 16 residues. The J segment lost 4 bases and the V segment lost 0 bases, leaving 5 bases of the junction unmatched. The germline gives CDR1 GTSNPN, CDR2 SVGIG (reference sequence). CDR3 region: CAWSVLGLAGRETQYF. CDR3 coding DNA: TGTGCCTGGAGTGTCTTGGGACTAGCGGGGCGAGAGACCCAGTACTTC.

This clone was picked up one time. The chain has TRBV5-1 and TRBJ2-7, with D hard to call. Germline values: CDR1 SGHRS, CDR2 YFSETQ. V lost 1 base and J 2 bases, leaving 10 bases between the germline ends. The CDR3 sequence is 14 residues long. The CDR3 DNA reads TGCGCCAGCAGCTTGAATACAGAAACCTACGAGCAGTACTTC. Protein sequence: CASSLNTETYEQYF. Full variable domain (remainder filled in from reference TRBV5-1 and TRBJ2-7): KAGVTQTPRYLIKTRGQQVTLSCSPISGHRSVSWYQQTPGQGLQFLFEYFSETQRNKGNFPGRFSGRQFSNSRSEMNVSTLELGDSALYLCASSLNTETYEQYFGPGTRLTVT.

This chain's CDR3 is CASRDRRESYEQYF. The DNA for the CDR3 is TGTGCCAGCAGGGACAGAAGAGAGTCCTACGAGCAGTACTTC. V usage is TRBV6-6 and J usage is TRBJ2-7, with D possibly matching TRBD1 (6 bases). Germline V gives CDR1 MNHNY, CDR2 SVGAGI (reference sequence). Trimming pared 6 bases from V and 1 base from J, leaving 13 bases between. CDR3 length equals 14 residues.

The DNA of the CDR3 is TGTGCCAGCAGGAGCGGGGGCAGCTCCTACAATGAGCAGTTCTTC. It specifies CASRSGGSSYNEQFF. The chain joins TRBV6-5 to TRBJ2-1; TRBD2 matches at 8 bases. The CDR3 is 15 amino acids. V was clipped by 6 bases and J by 0 bases; unmatched bases: 4. Per the germline V gene, CDR1 is MNHEY and CDR2 is SVGAGI.

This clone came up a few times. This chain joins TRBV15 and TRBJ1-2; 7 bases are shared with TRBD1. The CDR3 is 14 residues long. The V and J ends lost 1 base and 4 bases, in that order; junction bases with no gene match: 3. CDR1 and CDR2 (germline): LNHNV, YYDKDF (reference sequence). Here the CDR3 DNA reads TGTGCCACCAGCAGAGGGGGACAGATCTATGGCTACACCTTC. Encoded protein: CATSRGGQIYGYTF.

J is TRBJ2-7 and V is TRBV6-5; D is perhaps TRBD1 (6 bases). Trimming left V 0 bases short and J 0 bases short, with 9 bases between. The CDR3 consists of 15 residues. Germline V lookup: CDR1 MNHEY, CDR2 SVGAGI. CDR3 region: CASSYSGQNSYEQYF. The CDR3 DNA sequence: TGTGCCAGCAGTTACTCTGGACAGAACTCCTACGAGCAGTACTTC.